This T cell receptor beta chain originates from a study of human T cells and chemical hapten exposure. Study details: Enrolled patients were predominantly female and had alopecia areata, totalis or universalis.

TCRdb independently ran MiXCR on the RACE reads; one entry per CDR3 protein. The sample lists approximately 71,000 distinct CDR3 sequences, more than 9.5% seen once, with approximately 1.5% in the top ten. The V gene lost 4 bases and the J gene lost 1 base, with 11 bases spanning the gap. The CDR3 is made up of 14 amino acids. CDR1 and CDR2 from the germline V gene are MNHEY and SVGEGT. Noted time point: patch test 3, about 24 weeks after DPC sensitization. Treatment reported: therapeutic diphenylcyclopropenone sensitization with weekly scalp DPC. This specimen consisted of whole blood, obtained in connection with sensitization to the hapten diphenylcyclopropenone (DPC). The sequence was collected from a woman between 45 and 60 years old with alopecia areata. Some clones in this sample may be carry-over from other donors' samples. The chain is built from TRBV6-2 or TRBV6-3 and TRBJ2-7; D gene ambiguous. Here the CDR3 DNA reads TGTGCCAGCAGTTCCCAGGACCGGTCCTACGAGCAGTACTTC. This encodes CASSSQDRSYEQYF.